This T cell receptor beta chain stems from a study of blood T cell repertoires in COVID-19. This clone was seen a handful of times. The CDR3 totals 11 residues. Trimming shortened V by 2 bases and J by 7 bases, and 2 bases separated the two germline ends. In the original analysis: It was from reference gene primer amplification that nucleated cell counts were estimated. The table came from immunoSEQ multiplex PCR; TCRdb's copy has only in-frame clones and leaves some out. Clone size and V and J calls were adopted from that table, with D and trimming inferred from the DNA. The sample lists about 100,000 clones; approximately 80% were seen once.

V usage is TRBV12-3 or TRBV12-4 and J usage is TRBJ1-4, with D hard to call. The receptor was isolated from a man between 45 and 60 years old with active or convalescent COVID-19. Sequenced sample: peripheral blood. The CDR3 sequence is CASSLREKLFF. The CDR3 DNA reads TGTGCCAGCAGTTTACGTGAAAAACTGTTTTTT.